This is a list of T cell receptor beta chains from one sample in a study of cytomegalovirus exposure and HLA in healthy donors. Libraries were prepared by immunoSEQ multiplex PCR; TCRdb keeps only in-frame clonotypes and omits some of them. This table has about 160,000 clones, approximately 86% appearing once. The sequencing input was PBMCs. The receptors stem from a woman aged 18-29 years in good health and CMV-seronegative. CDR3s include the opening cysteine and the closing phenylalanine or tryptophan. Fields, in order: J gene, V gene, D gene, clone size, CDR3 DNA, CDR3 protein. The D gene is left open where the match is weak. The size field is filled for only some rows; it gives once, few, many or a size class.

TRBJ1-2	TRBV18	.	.	TGTGCCACGGTTGGGTCAAGGATGCCCCGCGGGAGCTATGGCTACACCTTC	CATVGSRMPRGSYGYTF
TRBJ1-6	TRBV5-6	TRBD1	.	TGTGCCAGCAGCAACAGACGATCAGGGGGCTCTCACCTTTCACCCCTCCACTTT	CASSNRRSGGSHLSPLHF
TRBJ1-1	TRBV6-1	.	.	TGTGCCAGCCGGAGTCCAAAAACTGAAGCTTTCTTT	CASRSPKTEAFF
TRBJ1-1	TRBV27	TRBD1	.	TGTGCCAGCAGACCGTGGACAGGGGCGAACACTGAAGCTTTCTTT	CASRPWTGANTEAFF
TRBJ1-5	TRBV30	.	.	TGTGCCTGGAGCGGTAGCGATCAGCCCCAGCATTTT	CAWSGSDQPQHF
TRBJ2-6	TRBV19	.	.	TGTGCCAGTAAGTCGGGAGGGGCCAACGTCCTGACTTTC	CASKSGGANVLTF
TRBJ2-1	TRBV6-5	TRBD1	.	TGTGCCAGCAGTTTTGGGACAGGGCGGGATGAGCAGTTCTTC	CASSFGTGRDEQFF
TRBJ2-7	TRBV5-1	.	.	TGCGCCAGCAGCTCGACAGCATCCTACGAGCAGTACTTC	CASSSTASYEQYF
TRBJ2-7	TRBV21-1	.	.	TGTGCCAGCAGCTCACTTAGGGACAGGGCATTCTCCTACGAGCAGTACTTC	CASSSLRDRAFSYEQYF
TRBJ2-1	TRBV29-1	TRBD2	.	TGCAGCACAAGGGGAGGGAGTATCTACAATGAGCAGTTCTTC	CSTRGGSIYNEQFF
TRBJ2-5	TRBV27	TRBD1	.	TGTGCCAGCAGGACTCGACAGGGGCGGGAGACCCAGTACTTC	CASRTRQGRETQYF
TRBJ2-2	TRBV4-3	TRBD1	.	TGCGCCAGCAGCCGAGGACAGGGTATGACCGGGGAGCTGTTTTTT	CASSRGQGMTGELFF
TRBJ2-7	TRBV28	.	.	TGTGCCAGCAGTTCCCCTTCTAGCAGCTCATACGAGCAGTACTTC	CASSSPSSSSYEQYF
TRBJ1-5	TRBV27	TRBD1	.	TGTGCCAGCAGTAAGTTTGAAGGACAGGGGTGGCAGCCCCAGCATTTT	CASSKFEGQGWQPQHF
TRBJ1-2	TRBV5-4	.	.	TGTGCCGCTGGATCGGACAGTAACTATGGCTACACCTTC	CAAGSDSNYGYTF
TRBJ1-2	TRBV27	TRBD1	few	TGTGCCAGCAGTCCTCGACAGGGTGGCTATGGCTACACCTTC	CASSPRQGGYGYTF
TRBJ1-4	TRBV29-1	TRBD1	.	TGCAGCGTTGAAACACAGGGGGGTGAAAAACTGTTTTTT	CSVETQGGEKLFF
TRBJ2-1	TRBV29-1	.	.	TGCAGCGTTGAAGTTGATCTAGCGGCACTAGGGGGTGAGCAGTTCTTC	CSVEVDLAALGGEQFF
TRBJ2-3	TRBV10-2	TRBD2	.	TGCGCCAGCAGTGATGCCTCGTCGCTAGCGGGGGGGGATACGCAGTATTTT	CASSDASSLAGGDTQYF
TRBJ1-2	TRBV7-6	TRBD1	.	TGTGCCAGCAGCTTAAGATCAGGGGGCGATTACTATGGCTACACCTTC	CASSLRSGGDYYGYTF
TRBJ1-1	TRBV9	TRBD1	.	TGTGCCAGCAGCGGACAGGGCAATTTAATGAACACTGAAGCTTTCTTT	CASSGQGNLMNTEAFF
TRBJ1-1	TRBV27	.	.	TGTGCCAGCAGTTTAAGAGGGTTGAACACTGAAGCTTTCTTT	CASSLRGLNTEAFF
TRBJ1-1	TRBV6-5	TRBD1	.	TGTGCCACGAAAACGCGACAGGGTTTGAACACTGAAGCTTTCTTT	CATKTRQGLNTEAFF
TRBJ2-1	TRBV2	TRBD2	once	TGTGCCAGCAGTGAACTCGGTAGCGGGAGACCCAATGAGCAGTTCTTC	CASSELGSGRPNEQFF
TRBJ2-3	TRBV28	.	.	TGTGCCAGCGAGGAGTCCCTCACAGATACGCAGTATTTT	CASEESLTDTQYF
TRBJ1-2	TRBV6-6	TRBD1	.	TGTGCCAGCAGTTCGGAGGGGGCACAAGGGTATGGCTACACCTTC	CASSSEGAQGYGYTF
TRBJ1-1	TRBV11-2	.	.	TGTGCCAGCAGATTGAAGGCCGGGACAGAAGCTTTCTTT	CASRLKAGTEAFF
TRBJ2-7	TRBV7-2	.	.	TGTGCCAGCAGCTTAGAAGTTGGACTGAGTTACGAGCAGTACTTC	CASSLEVGLSYEQYF
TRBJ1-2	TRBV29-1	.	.	TGCAGCGTTGCCCCGGGGTCCTATGGCTACACCTTC	CSVAPGSYGYTF
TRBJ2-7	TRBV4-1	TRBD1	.	TGCGCCAGCAGCCAAGCAGGACAGGGCATCGAGCAGTACTTC	CASSQAGQGIEQYF
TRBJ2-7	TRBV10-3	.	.	TGTGCCAGCGACGACGTTTCGGGTGGCGAGCAGTACTTC	CASDDVSGGEQYF
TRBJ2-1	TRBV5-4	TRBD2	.	TGTGCCAGCAGCGGACAGGGGACTAGCGGGAGGAGGAATGAGCAGTTCTTC	CASSGQGTSGRRNEQFF
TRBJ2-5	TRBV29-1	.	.	TGCAGCGTTGGGCTAGCCTTTATAGAGACCCAGTACTTC	CSVGLAFIETQYF
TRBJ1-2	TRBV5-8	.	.	TGTGCCAGCACCCCGGACAGTAACTATGGCTACACCTTC	CASTPDSNYGYTF
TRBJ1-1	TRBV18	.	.	TGTGCCAGCTCACCAATGACAGGTATGACTGAAGCTTTCTTT	CASSPMTGMTEAFF
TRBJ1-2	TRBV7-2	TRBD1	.	TGTGCCAGCAGCTCTACAGGGGGCAGAGGTGGCTACACCTTC	CASSSTGGRGGYTF
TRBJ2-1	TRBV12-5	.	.	TGTGCTAGTGGTTATGGAGGTGAGCAGTTCTTC	CASGYGGEQFF
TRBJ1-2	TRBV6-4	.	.	TGTGCCAGCAGTGACTCTACAGGGACGGGCTACACCTTC	CASSDSTGTGYTF
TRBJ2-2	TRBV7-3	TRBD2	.	TGTGCCAGCAGCTTAGGTCTAGCGGGGAACACCGGGGAGCTGTTTTTT	CASSLGLAGNTGELFF
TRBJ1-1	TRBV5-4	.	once	TGTGCCAGCAGCGCGGGGCATGGGGCCCTGAACACTGAAGCTTTCTTT	CASSAGHGALNTEAFF
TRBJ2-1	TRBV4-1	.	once	TGCGCCAGCAGCCTCCAGCTCCAGCGGCCCTCCTACAATGAGCAGTTCTTC	CASSLQLQRPSYNEQFF
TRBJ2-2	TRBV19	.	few	TGTGCCAGTAGTATCTCCACAATGAACACCGGGGAGCTGTTTTTT	CASSISTMNTGELFF
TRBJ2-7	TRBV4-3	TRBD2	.	TGCGCCAGCAGCCGACTAGCGGGAGTGGAGTCCTACGAGCAGTACTTC	CASSRLAGVESYEQYF
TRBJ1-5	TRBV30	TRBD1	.	TGTGCCTGGAGTGTCGGACAGGGTGCTGGGCCCCAGCATTTT	CAWSVGQGAGPQHF
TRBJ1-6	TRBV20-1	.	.	TGCAGTGCTCGCTTGGGGGCCTCGGTCCACTTT	CSARLGASVHF
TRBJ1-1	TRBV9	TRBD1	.	TGTGCCAGCAGCCCGGGACAGGGGGCCCGTGAAGCTTTCTTT	CASSPGQGAREAFF
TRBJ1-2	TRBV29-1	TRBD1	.	TGCAGCGTTGGACAGGGTTTTAAGGCATATGGCTACACCTTC	CSVGQGFKAYGYTF
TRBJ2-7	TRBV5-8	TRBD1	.	TGTGCCAGCAGCCCCGCAGGGACAGGGTGGGTCGACGAGCAGTACTTC	CASSPAGTGWVDEQYF
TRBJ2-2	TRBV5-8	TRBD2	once	TGTGCCAGCAGCTTGGAGAGCGGGAGGGGCACCGGGGAGCTGTTTTTT	CASSLESGRGTGELFF
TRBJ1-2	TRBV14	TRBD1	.	TGTGCCAGCAGCCAGTACAGGGGACGCGGCTACACCTTC	CASSQYRGRGYTF
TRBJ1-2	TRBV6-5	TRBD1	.	TGTGCCAGCAGGCCGGGACAGGGCTCTGGCTACACCTTC	CASRPGQGSGYTF
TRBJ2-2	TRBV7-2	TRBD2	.	TGTGCCAGCAGCTTCGGGAGAATAGCGGGGCGGGGAGACACCGGGGAGCTGTTTTTT	CASSFGRIAGRGDTGELFF
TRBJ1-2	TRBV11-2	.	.	TGTGCCAGCAGCTTCTCCCCCCGCTACGAGAGGGACTATGGCTACACCTTC	CASSFSPRYERDYGYTF
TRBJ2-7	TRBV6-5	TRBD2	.	TGTGCCAGCAGGTCCGGGGGTAGCGGGAGTTCCCTGTACTTC	CASRSGGSGSSLYF
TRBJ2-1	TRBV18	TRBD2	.	TGTGCCAGCTCACCACCAATGCGACTAGCGGGTTACAATGAGCAGTTCTTC	CASSPPMRLAGYNEQFF
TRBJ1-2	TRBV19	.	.	TGTGCCAGTAGTATGGGACACCTAGCTCTCTATGGCTACACCTTC	CASSMGHLALYGYTF